This T cell receptor (beta chain) is from a study of a mutant IDH1 vaccine in newly diagnosed glioma. The V gene's germline CDR1 is SGHKS and CDR2 YYEKEE (reference sequence). The ends lost 3 bases at V and 4 bases at J; junction bases unmatched: 7. The CDR3 is 15 amino acids. Described time point: week 5, during vaccination. Every single dose of the vaccine, 300 ug of mutant IDH1 20-mer peptide, came with topical imiquimod. Diagnosis in the donors showed new WHO grade 3 or 4 astrocytomas that were IDH1-mutant and ATRX-lost. Produced via immunoSEQ multiplex PCR; TCRdb's table is partial and in-frame only. The repertoire consists of 50,000 or so clones, with 84% occurring once and the leading ten covering 7.4%. A note on this clone: Its specificity is unknown.

This material consisted of PBMCs, taken from a glioma patient whose treatment included an IDH1 peptide vaccine. The rearrangement uses TRBV5-5 and TRBJ2-5; 9 positions match TRBD2. The clonotype was recovered from a woman aged 45 to 65 with glioma. DNA of the CDR3: TGTGCCAGCAGCTCGAGCGGGGGGCGGGGAGAGACCCAGTACTTC. Protein sequence: CASSSSGGRGETQYF. The variable domain in full, with the rest retrieved from reference TRBV5-5 and TRBJ2-5, is DAGVTQSPTHLIKTRGQQVTLRCSPISGHKSVSWYQQVLGQGPQFIFQYYEKEERGRGNFPDRFSARQFPNYSSELNVNALLLGDSALYLCASSSSGGRGETQYFGPGTRLLVL.